The rows below give T cell receptor beta chains drawn from one sample of a study of breast tumors, draining lymph nodes, adjacent tissues. TCRdb reanalysed the multiplex PCR reads using MiXCR and keeps one entry per CDR3 protein. Of approximately 130,000 distinct CDR3 sequences listed, about a fifth are singletons. The sequenced sample consisted of axillary lymph node tissue. The receptors here all came from a female donor with breast cancer. Some clones in this sample may be carry-over from other donors' samples. CDR3s leave out the opening cysteine and the closing phenylalanine or tryptophan.

length: 13
J: TRBJ2-3
V: TRBV5-1
CDR3: ASSFRDRGTDTQY

length: 12
J: TRBJ2-5
V: TRBV28
CDR3: ASSTRQGAETQY

length: 14
J: TRBJ2-6
V: TRBV2
CDR3: ASLPGGVGGANVLT

length: 12
J: TRBJ1-3
V: TRBV5-4
CDR3: ASSVQGTGNTIY

length: 13
J: TRBJ2-5
V: TRBV12-3/TRBV12-4
CDR3: ASSLRQGGVETQY

length: 10
J: TRBJ2-7
V: TRBV20-1
CDR3: SASSGGYEQY

length: 12
J: TRBJ2-1
V: TRBV20-1
CDR3: SARDSGRKNEQF

length: 15
J: TRBJ2-2
V: TRBV7-2
CDR3: ASSLALLAVNTGELF

length: 13
J: TRBJ2-3
V: TRBV28
CDR3: ASSLFRGSTDTQY

length: 12
J: TRBJ2-7
V: TRBV9
CDR3: ASSPRGGSYEQY